The rows below give T cell receptor beta chains drawn from one sample of a study of human T cells and chemical hapten exposure. MiXCR, applied by TCRdb to the RACE reads, yields one record per CDR3 protein. Of approximately 89,000 distinct CDR3 sequences in the sample, 9.5% to 13% were seen once. The sample here was whole blood, taken in connection with sensitization to the hapten diphenylcyclopropenone (DPC). These TCRs come from a woman in her twenties or thirties with alopecia areata. Some clones in this sample may be carry-over from other donors' samples. CDR3s include the opening cysteine and the closing phenylalanine or tryptophan. D genes are given only for firm matches. Size tells how often a clone was seen (once, few, many) or the class of an expanded clone, and some rows leave it out.

TRBV19	many	TRBD1	TRBJ2-7	TGTGCCAGTAGTCGGGGAGACAGGGGTAACGAGCAGTACTTC	CASSRGDRGNEQYF
TRBV20-1	many	-	TRBJ2-1	TGCAGTGCTAGGGTGAAGCGGTCACCCTACAATGAGCAGTTCTTC	CSARVKRSPYNEQFF
TRBV5-1	many	-	TRBJ2-5	TGCGCCAGCAGCTTGGACAGGGTTGAGACCCAGTACTTC	CASSLDRVETQYF
TRBV28	few	-	TRBJ1-3	TGTGCCAGCAGTTCCCCCCGGGGGCTCGGAAACACCATATATTTT	CASSSPRGLGNTIYF
TRBV6-6	-	-	TRBJ2-5	TGTGCCAGCAGAAAGGACCAAGAGACCCAGTACTTC	CASRKDQETQYF
TRBV7-6	many	TRBD2	TRBJ2-5	TGTGCCAGCAGCTTGCCCGCAGGGACTAGCGGGGGCCCCCAAGAGACCCAGTACTTC	CASSLPAGTSGGPQETQYF
TRBV3-1	-	-	TRBJ2-7	TGTGCCAGCAGCCGCGGGACAGTTCACTACGAGCAGTACTTC	CASSRGTVHYEQYF
TRBV27	many	TRBD2	TRBJ2-7	TGTGCCAGCAGGAGGGGAGGGACCGGAAGCTACGAGCAGTACTTC	CASRRGGTGSYEQYF
TRBV6-5	many	-	TRBJ2-3	TGTGCCAGCAGTTACGGGGCGATACCTAGCACAGATACGCAGTATTTT	CASSYGAIPSTDTQYF
TRBV2	many	-	TRBJ1-4	TGTGCCAGCAGTGAAAGGGTTGCGAAACTGTTTTTT	CASSERVAKLFF
TRBV20-1	many	TRBD1	TRBJ1-6	TGCAGTGCTAGAGTTGACAGGGGGAATTCACCCCTCCACTTT	CSARVDRGNSPLHF
TRBV2	many	TRBD2	TRBJ2-7	TGTGCCAGCACAGGGGGACTAGCGGTATACAGCTCCTACGAGCAGTACTTC	CASTGGLAVYSSYEQYF
TRBV29-1	many	-	TRBJ2-1	TGCAGCGTTGGCGGGGAGTACAATGAGCAGTTCTTC	CSVGGEYNEQFF
TRBV24-1	many	TRBD1	TRBJ2-1	TGTGCCACCAGTGACGTGGGGACAGGGGGCCTTTCCTACAATGAGCAGTTCTTC	CATSDVGTGGLSYNEQFF
TRBV3-1	-	-	TRBJ2-5	TGTGCCAGCAGCCAAGAGGGGGGAAGGGGAGAGACCCAGTACTTC	CASSQEGGRGETQYF
TRBV5-1	few	-	TRBJ2-5	TGCGCCAGCAGCCACTTTGAGCAAGAGACCCAGTACTTC	CASSHFEQETQYF
TRBV6-5	-	-	TRBJ2-3	TGTGCCAGCAGTCGTCGGGACGGCACAGATACGCAGTATTTT	CASSRRDGTDTQYF
TRBV5-1	-	-	TRBJ2-7	TGCGCCAGCAGCTCGACTTTCACCTACGAGCAGTACTTC	CASSSTFTYEQYF
TRBV18	-	-	TRBJ1-2	TGTGCCAGCTCACCAACCCAGGGTGCGGTCGGCTACACCTTC	CASSPTQGAVGYTF
TRBV7-2	-	-	TRBJ2-5	TGTGCCAGCAGCTCAGCCCGGACGGTAGCAGGGGGGGCCCAGTACTTC	CASSSARTVAGGAQYF
TRBV9	few	-	TRBJ2-2	TGTGCCAGCAGCGTTTTTGGCGCGAACACCGGGGAGCTGTTTTTT	CASSVFGANTGELFF
TRBV12-3/TRBV12-4	-	-	TRBJ1-5	TGTGCCAGCAGTTTAGGGCAGCTGAGCAATCGGCCCCAGCATTTT	CASSLGQLSNRPQHF
TRBV20-1	-	TRBD2	TRBJ2-1	TGCAGTGCTTCAGCGGGGCCCGGCAATGAGCAGTTCTTC	CSASAGPGNEQFF
TRBV18	-	TRBD1	TRBJ1-1	TGTGCCAGCGCGGACAGGGGGACTGAAGCTTTCTTT	CASADRGTEAFF
TRBV20-1	few	TRBD1	TRBJ1-1	TGCAGTGCTAGTGGGAGAAGTACAGGGGGCTCATTCCTGAACACTGAAGCTTTCTTT	CSASGRSTGGSFLNTEAFF
TRBV7-9	many	-	TRBJ2-3	TGTGCCAGCTTAGGGACACTTACCCACACAGATACGCAGTATTTT	CASLGTLTHTDTQYF
TRBV28	-	-	TRBJ2-7	TGTGCCAGCAGTCGGTGGGCCTACGAGCAGTACTTC	CASSRWAYEQYF
TRBV28	few	-	TRBJ1-2	TGTGCCAGCAGGTATAACTATGGCTACACCTTC	CASRYNYGYTF
TRBV7-2	few	-	TRBJ2-6	TGTGCCAGCAGCCCAGGTGCGGGAACTGGGGCCAACGTCCTGACTTTC	CASSPGAGTGANVLTF
TRBV4-2	few	-	TRBJ1-6	TGTGCCAGCAGCCAAGAGAAGAGCTCCTATAATTCACCCCTCCACTTT	CASSQEKSSYNSPLHF
TRBV29-1	-	-	TRBJ2-7	TGCAGCGTTGTTCAGGACACTTCCTACGAGCAGTACTTC	CSVVQDTSYEQYF
TRBV28	-	-	TRBJ1-4	TGTGCCAGCAGTTCCGGACAGCATAATGAAAAACTGTTTTTT	CASSSGQHNEKLFF
TRBV4-3	many	-	TRBJ1-1	TGCGCCAGCAGCCAAGATTCAAGCACTGAAGCTTTCTTT	CASSQDSSTEAFF
TRBV9	few	-	TRBJ2-5	TGTGCCAGCAGTCCGACCGGGACAAATCAAGAGACCCAGTACTTC	CASSPTGTNQETQYF
TRBV20-1	few	-	TRBJ2-7	TGCAGTGCTAGAGGCCCCTACGAGCAGTACTTC	CSARGPYEQYF
TRBV2	few	-	TRBJ1-1	TGTGCCAGCAGTGTGTCAGGCACTGAAGCTTTCTTT	CASSVSGTEAFF
TRBV5-4	-	TRBD1	TRBJ1-2	TGTGCCAGCAGCCGGCGGACAGGGGGCTACTATGGCTACACCTTC	CASSRRTGGYYGYTF
TRBV18	-	-	TRBJ1-4	TGTGCCAGCTCACCACCGGGGGTAACTAATGAAAAACTGTTTTTT	CASSPPGVTNEKLFF
TRBV6-5	few	TRBD2	TRBJ2-4	TGTGCCAGCAGTTATAGCGGGACTGGATTCAGTGGGGCCAAAAACATTCAGTACTTC	CASSYSGTGFSGAKNIQYF
TRBV18	-	-	TRBJ2-7	TGTGCCAGCTCACCCGGACAGTACGAGCAGTACTTC	CASSPGQYEQYF
TRBV11-2	-	-	TRBJ2-3	TGTGCCAGCAGCCCACCTGCGCGGGATACGCAGTATTTT	CASSPPARDTQYF
TRBV29-1	many	TRBD1	TRBJ1-2	TGCAGCGTTGGTACAGGGGGAAGTATTCCCTATGGCTACACCTTC	CSVGTGGSIPYGYTF
TRBV10-2	many	TRBD1	TRBJ2-2	TGCGCCAGCCAAGGGACAGGGAACACCGGGGAGCTGTTTTTT	CASQGTGNTGELFF
TRBV28	few	-	TRBJ2-4	TGTGCCAGCAGTTCCCCAAACATTCAGTACTTC	CASSSPNIQYF
TRBV20-1	few	-	TRBJ2-1	TGCAGTGCTAGAAAAAGCTACAATGAGCAGTTCTTC	CSARKSYNEQFF
TRBV7-7	-	TRBD1	TRBJ2-5	TGTGCTAGCAGCACAGGACAGGGTCGGCAAGAGACCCAGTACTTC	CASSTGQGRQETQYF
TRBV6-5	-	TRBD1	TRBJ1-5	TGTGCCAGCAGACAGGGGATGAATCAGCCCCAGCATTTT	CASRQGMNQPQHF
TRBV20-1	-	-	TRBJ2-7	TGCAGTGCTAGAGATCTAGGCAGGAGCTCCTACGAGCAGTACTTC	CSARDLGRSSYEQYF
TRBV6-2/TRBV6-3	many	-	TRBJ2-5	TGTGCCAGCAGTTACCCCGACAGTCAAGAGACCCAGTACTTC	CASSYPDSQETQYF